This T cell receptor beta chain is drawn from a study of blood T cell repertoires in COVID-19. Study details: The study drew acute and convalescent COVID-19 samples from the United States, Italy and Spain. Sample material is recorded as cDNA or gDNA derived from T cells, B-cell-depleted T cells, or PBMCs.

The length of the CDR3 is 13 residues. V lost 5 bases to trimming and J lost 8 bases, with 12 bases between them. Germline CDR1 MDHEN, CDR2 SYDVKM. Clones were sequenced by immunoSEQ multiplex PCR, and TCRdb holds only the in-frame ones, with some missing. Among over 70,000 clones listed, roughly 84% were seen once. Patients from Seattle were sampled longitudinally, starting during active infection. The chain couples TRBV28 to TRBJ2-2, with a weak D call TRBD1 (5 bases). Source material: peripheral blood. This clonotype originated in a man aged 55 to 69 with COVID-19, enrolled during active disease. Written as DNA, the CDR3 is TGTGCCAGCAGTGTCAGGGTCCCTGGGGAGCTGTTTTTT. It is translated as CASSVRVPGELFF.